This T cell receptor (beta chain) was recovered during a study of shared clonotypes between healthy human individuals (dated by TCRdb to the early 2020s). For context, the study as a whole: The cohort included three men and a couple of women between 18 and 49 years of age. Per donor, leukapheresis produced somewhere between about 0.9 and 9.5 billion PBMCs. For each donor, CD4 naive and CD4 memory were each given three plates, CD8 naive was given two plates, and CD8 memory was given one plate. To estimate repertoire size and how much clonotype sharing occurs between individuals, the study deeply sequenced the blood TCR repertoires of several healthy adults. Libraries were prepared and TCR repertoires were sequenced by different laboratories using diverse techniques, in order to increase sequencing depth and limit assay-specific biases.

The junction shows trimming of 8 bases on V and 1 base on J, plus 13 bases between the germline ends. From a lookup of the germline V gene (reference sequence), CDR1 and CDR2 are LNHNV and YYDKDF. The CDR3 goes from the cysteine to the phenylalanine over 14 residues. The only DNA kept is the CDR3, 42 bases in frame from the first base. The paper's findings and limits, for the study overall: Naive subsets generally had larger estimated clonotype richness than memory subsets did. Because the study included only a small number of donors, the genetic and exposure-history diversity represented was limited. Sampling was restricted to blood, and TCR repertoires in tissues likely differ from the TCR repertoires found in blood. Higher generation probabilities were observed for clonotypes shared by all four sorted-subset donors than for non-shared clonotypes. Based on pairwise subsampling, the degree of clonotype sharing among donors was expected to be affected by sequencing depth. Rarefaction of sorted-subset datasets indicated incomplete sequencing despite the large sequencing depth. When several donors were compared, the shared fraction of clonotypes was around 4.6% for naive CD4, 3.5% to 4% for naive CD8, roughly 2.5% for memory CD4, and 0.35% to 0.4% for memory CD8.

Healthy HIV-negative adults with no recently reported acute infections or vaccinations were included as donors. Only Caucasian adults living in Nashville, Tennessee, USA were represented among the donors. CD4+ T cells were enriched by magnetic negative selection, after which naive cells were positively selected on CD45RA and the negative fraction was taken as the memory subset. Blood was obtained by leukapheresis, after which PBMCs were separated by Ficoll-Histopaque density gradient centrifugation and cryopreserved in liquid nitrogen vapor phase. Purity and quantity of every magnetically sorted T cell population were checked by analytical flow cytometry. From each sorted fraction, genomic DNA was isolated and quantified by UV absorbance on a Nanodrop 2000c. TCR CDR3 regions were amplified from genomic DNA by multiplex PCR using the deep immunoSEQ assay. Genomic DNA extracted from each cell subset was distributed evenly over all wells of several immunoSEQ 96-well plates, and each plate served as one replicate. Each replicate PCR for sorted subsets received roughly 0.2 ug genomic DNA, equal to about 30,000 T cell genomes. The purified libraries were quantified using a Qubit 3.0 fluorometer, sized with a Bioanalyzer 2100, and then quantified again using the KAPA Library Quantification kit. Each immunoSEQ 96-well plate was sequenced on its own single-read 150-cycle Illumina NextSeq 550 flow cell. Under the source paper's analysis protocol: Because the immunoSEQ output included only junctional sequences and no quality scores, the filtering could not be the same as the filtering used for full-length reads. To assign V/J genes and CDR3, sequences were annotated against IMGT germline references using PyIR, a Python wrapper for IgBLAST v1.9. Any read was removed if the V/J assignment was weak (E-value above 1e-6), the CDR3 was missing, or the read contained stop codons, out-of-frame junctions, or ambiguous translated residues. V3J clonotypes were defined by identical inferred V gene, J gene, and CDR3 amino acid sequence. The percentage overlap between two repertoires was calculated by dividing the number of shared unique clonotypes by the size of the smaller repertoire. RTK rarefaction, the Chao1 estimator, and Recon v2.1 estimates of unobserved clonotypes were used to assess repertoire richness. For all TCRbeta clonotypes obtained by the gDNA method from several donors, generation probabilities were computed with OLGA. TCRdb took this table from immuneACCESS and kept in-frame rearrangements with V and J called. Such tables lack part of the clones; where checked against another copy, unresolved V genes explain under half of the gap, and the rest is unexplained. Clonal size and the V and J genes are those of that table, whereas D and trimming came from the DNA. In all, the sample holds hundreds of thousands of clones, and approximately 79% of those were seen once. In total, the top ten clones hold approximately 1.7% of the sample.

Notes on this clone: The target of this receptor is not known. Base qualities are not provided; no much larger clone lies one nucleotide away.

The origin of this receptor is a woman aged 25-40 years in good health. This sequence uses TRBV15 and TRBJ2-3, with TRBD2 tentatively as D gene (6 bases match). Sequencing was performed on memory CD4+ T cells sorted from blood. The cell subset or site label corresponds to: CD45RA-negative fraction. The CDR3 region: CATRPEGGTDTQYF. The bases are TGTGCCACCCGTCCGGAGGGTGGCACAGATACGCAGTATTTT.